This T cell receptor (beta chain) was documented in a study of follicular helper T cells after annual influenza vaccination. Study information: Some donors were sampled over the 2013-2014, 2014-2015 and 2015-2016 vaccinations.

Time point here: 2015-2016 season, 7 days after influenza vaccination. CDR1 and CDR2 (germline): ENHRY, SYGVKD. Trimming took off 8 bases at V and 7 bases at J, with 9 bases between the two ends. This CDR3 has 11 residues. The repertoire was sequenced with immunoSEQ multiplex PCR; TCRdb's copy has only in-frame clones and lacks some. The table shows about 6,800 clones, with about 85% occurring only once. Sequenced material: CXCR5- memory CD4+ T cells sorted from blood, taken 7 days after influenza vaccination. The receptor was derived from an adult who received the influenza vaccine. This chain uses TRBV10-3 with TRBJ2-1, with D perhaps assigned TRBD1 or TRBD2 (5 bases each). CDR3 DNA sequence: TGTGCCATCGGGGGTGGGAATGAGCAGTTCTTC. This codes for CAIGGGNEQFF.